This T cell receptor beta chain emerged from a study of shared clonotypes between healthy human individuals. On the study more broadly: Per-donor plates numbered three CD4 naive, three CD4 memory, two CD8 naive and one CD8 memory.

Naive CD8 cells, CD45RO-negative and positively selected for CCR7, excluded terminally differentiated effector memory CD45RA+ cells. Every donor was a Caucasian adult from Nashville, Tennessee. V lost 7 bases, J lost 2 bases, and 10 bases lay in between. This CDR3 contains 13 residues. The germline V gene has CDR1 MNHEY and CDR2 SVGAGI. The sorted-subset replicate PCRs were given about 200 ng DNA, which is 30,000 or so T cell genomes. Sequenced by immunoSEQ multiplex PCR; TCRdb stores in-frame clones only, minus some. The data hold about 2.2 million clones, with 93% observed a single time. The source of this sequence is a man aged 18 to 30 in good health. Some clones in this sample may be carry-over from other donors' samples. V and J are TRBV6-5 and TRBJ2-3; D is unresolved. The sample consisted of naive CD8+ T cells from PBMCs. The DNA for the CDR3 is TGTGCCAGCAAACCAGTGGACACAGATACGCAGTATTTT. Protein sequence: CASKPVDTDTQYF.